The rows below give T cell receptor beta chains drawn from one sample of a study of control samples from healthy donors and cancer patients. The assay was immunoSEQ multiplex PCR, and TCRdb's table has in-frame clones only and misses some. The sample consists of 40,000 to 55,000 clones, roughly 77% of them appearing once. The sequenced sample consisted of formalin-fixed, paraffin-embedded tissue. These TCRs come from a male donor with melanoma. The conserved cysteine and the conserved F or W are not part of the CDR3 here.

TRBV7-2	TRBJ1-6	ASSRAGNSPLH
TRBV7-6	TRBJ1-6	ASSLGGEINSPLH
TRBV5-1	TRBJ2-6	ASSLQHSGANVLT
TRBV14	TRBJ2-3	ASSLPRGGTDTQY
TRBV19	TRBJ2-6	ASSDRGLVGSGANVLT
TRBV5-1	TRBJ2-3	ASSPGGGRGTDTQY
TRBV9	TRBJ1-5	ASSPRQDNQPQH
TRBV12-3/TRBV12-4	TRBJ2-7	ASSLAEYEQY
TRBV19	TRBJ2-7	ASSISARSYEQY
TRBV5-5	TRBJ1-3	ASSSRPRQGSHFGNTIY
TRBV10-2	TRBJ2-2	ASTLRGELF
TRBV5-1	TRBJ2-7	ASSPQGALDEQY
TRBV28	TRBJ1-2	ASSASYNYGYT
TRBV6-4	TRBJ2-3	ASSDSLSTDTQY
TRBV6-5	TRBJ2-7	ASRPSSLASYEQY
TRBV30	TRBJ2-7	AWKASGYEQY
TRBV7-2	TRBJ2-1	ASSVTRTTSNEQF
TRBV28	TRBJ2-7	ASNSLGSYEQY
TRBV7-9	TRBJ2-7	ASSLEAGPEQY
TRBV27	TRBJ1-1	ASSTWDTEAF
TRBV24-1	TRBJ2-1	ATSDSRRGGPSNEQF
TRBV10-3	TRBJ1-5	AISEFGDSNQPQH
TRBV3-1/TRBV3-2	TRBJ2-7	ASSPGHSSYEQY
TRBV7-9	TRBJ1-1	ASSLQSGAEAF
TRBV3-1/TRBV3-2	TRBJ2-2	ASSYGQGSTGELF
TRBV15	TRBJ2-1	ATGRESYNEQF
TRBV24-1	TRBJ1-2	ATGKKTGFPVGYGYT
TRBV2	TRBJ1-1	ASIGADNMNTEAF
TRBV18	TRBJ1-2	ASSPSGGYGYT
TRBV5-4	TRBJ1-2	ASSPPDSSYT
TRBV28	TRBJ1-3	AIASGGDTIY
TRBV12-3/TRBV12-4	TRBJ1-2	ASDSPVGFGYT
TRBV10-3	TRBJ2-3	AISERLGDTQY
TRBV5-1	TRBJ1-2	ASSTAGRHYGYT
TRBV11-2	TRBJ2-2	ASSTPNTGELF
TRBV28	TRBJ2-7	ASSPQTGVSYEQY
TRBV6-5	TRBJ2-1	ASSYKLAGGHAEQF
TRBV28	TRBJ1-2	ASSLRRSGGYT
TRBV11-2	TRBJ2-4	ASSERLAGELAKNIQY
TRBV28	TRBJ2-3	AIHDRDRDTQY
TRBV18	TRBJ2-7	ASSVPGLGNYEQY
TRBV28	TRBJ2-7	ASSSPRGRDEQY
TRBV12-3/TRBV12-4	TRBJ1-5	ASSLRFQPQH
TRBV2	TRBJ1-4	ASSEAIPEWGEKLF
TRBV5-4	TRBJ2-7	ASSSRTRVPYEQY
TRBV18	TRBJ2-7	ASSPRAGGPHEQY
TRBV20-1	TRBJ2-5	SASEARVQETQY
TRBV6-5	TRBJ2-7	ASTGQESYEQY